This passage covers 9 T cell receptor beta chains from one sample sequenced in a study of blood T cell repertoires in COVID-19. Using immunoSEQ multiplex PCR, the repertoire was profiled, and TCRdb retains in-frame clones only, with some absent. The sample includes 300,000 or so clones, approximately 86% of them seen just once. The sequencing input was PBMCs or T cells enriched from blood (not recorded which). All receptors derive from a woman between 35 and 50 years old with acute COVID-19.

The table lists this clone with many counts. This sequence joins TRBV4-3 and TRBJ1-1; D is unresolved. This CDR3 has 15 amino acids. In germline, CDR1 is LGHNA, CDR2 YSLEER. Trimming took 0 bases from V and 2 from J, leaving 10 bases between them. The CDR3 DNA sequence: TGCGCCAGCAGCCAAGATTCATGGAGCAACACTGAAGCTTTCTTT. It encodes CASSQDSWSNTEAFF.

The V call is TRBV6-5, the J call TRBJ2-3; 7 bases fit TRBD1. This CDR3 has 15 amino acids. V shed 0 bases and J 4 bases; nucleotides not matched to a gene: 4. Germline V CDR1 and CDR2: MNHEY, SVGAGI. CDR3 protein: CASSYSRQGADTQYF. CDR3 DNA sequence: TGTGCCAGCAGTTACTCGAGGCAGGGGGCAGATACGCAGTATTTT.

The CDR3 bases are TGTGCCAGCAGTCCTGCCAGGGGGCGCGATATTAGCTATGGCTACACCTTC. This encodes CASSPARGRDISYGYTF. The chain uses TRBV5-5 and TRBJ1-2; TRBD1 matches at 8 bases. Germline V gives CDR1 SGHKS, CDR2 YYEKEE (reference sequence). The CDR3 loop spans 17 amino acids. V dropped 5 bases and J dropped 4; count of bases not matched to a gene: 16.

V gene TRBV5-1 combines with J gene TRBJ1-5; D possibly corresponds to TRBD1 (5 bases). The CDR3 spans 15 residues. Trimming took off 1 base at V and 1 base at J, with 9 bases between the two ends. Looked up from germline, CDR1 is SGHRS and CDR2 is YFSETQ. The CDR3 loop is CASSLSTGSNQPQHF. CDR3 bases: TGCGCCAGCAGCTTGAGTACAGGAAGCAATCAGCCCCAGCATTTT.

The genes are TRBV6-5 and TRBJ2-1; 7 positions agree with TRBD1. The germline CDR1 and CDR2 sequences are MNHEY and SVGAGI. The CDR3 spans 16 residues. V lost 4 bases and J lost 0; bases outside the gene matches: 6. The CDR3 loop reads CASSSTGESSYNEQFF. CDR3 DNA: TGTGCCAGCAGTTCTACAGGGGAAAGCTCCTACAATGAGCAGTTCTTC.

The rearrangement uses TRBV4-2 and TRBJ2-1; 9 nucleotides match TRBD2. This CDR3 region has 12 residues. Germline CDR1 and CDR2: LGHNA and YNFKEQ. V gave up 4 bases and J gave up 16 bases; unmatched junction bases: 8. CDR3 bases: TGTGCCAGCAGCCGAACCGGGACTAGCAACTTCTTC. Translating gives CASSRTGTSNFF.

The chain couples TRBV25-1 to TRBJ2-2; D may be TRBD2 (6 bases). CDR3 size: 16 residues. Germline V CDR1 and CDR2: MGHDK, SYGVNS. The germline V and J ends were trimmed by 4 bases and 6 bases, with 18 bases remaining between them. This CDR3 is CASSGRGSSSPGELFF. In DNA, the CDR3 is TGTGCCAGCAGTGGCCGGGGGAGTTCCTCTCCCGGGGAGCTGTTTTTT.

This chain uses TRBV29-1 with TRBJ2-3; 10 positions match TRBD2. The CDR3 length is 15 residues. The junction had 6 bases not matched to a gene; V was cut back by 6 bases and J by 0 bases. From germline, CDR1 is SQVTM and CDR2 ANQGSEA. DNA of the CDR3: TGCAGCGTCCAGGGACTAGCGAAAAGCACAGATACGCAGTATTTT. Protein: CSVQGLAKSTDTQYF.

The chain couples TRBV15 to TRBJ1-6, with TRBD1 matching over 7 bases. The ends lost 2 bases at V and 3 bases at J; junction bases unmatched: 13. Germline-derived CDR1 and CDR2 are LNHNV and YYDKDF (reference sequence). The CDR3 is 19 amino acids. The CDR3 DNA sequence: TGTGCCACCAGCAGAACCCGCCTGACCGGGACAGTCTATAATTCACCCCTCCACTTT. The encoded protein is CATSRTRLTGTVYNSPLHF.